The 15 T cell receptor beta chains reported below all come from one sample, sequenced in a study of blood T cell repertoires in COVID-19. The assay was immunoSEQ multiplex PCR, and TCRdb's table has in-frame clones only and misses some. Of a few hundred thousand clones listed, approximately 87% were seen once; the top ten hold about 4.3%. The source material was peripheral blood. The receptors were sampled from a man between 60 and 70 years old who had recovered from COVID-19.

The V call is TRBV9, the J call TRBJ2-1; 7 positions match TRBD2. J was trimmed by 7 bases and V by 3 bases; bases with no gene match: 10. CDR3 size: 15 residues. In germline, CDR1 is SGDLS, CDR2 YYNGEE. The CDR3: CASSAGVAGGNEQFF. The DNA of the CDR3 is TGTGCCAGCAGCGCGGGAGTAGCGGGTGGGAATGAGCAGTTCTTC.

V is TRBV2 and J is TRBJ2-5; TRBD2 might be the D (6 bases). The germline V gene encodes CDR1 SNHLY and CDR2 FYNNEI. This CDR3 region has 14 residues. The ends were cut back, 3 bases at V and 9 bases at J, with 17 bases in the middle. The CDR3 sequence is CASSDYPAGKSQYF. Written as DNA, the CDR3 is TGTGCCAGCAGTGATTATCCTGCGGGGAAGTCCCAGTACTTC.

This rearrangement joins TRBV28 to TRBJ1-4, with TRBD1 as a possible D gene (5 bases). With 6 bases removed from V and 7 bases from J, the gap between germline ends came to 18 bases. This CDR3 comprises 15 residues. CDR1 is MDHEN and CDR2 is SYDVKM in the germline V gene. CDR3 DNA: TGTGCCAGCAGACAGGCGACCGGGGGGAGTGAAAAACTGTTTTTT. Protein: CASRQATGGSEKLFF.

V gene TRBV5-1 combines with J gene TRBJ2-4, with 8 positions matching TRBD1. The CDR3 has 19 amino acids. Trimming took 3 bases from V and 0 from J; bases not matched to a gene: 14. Germline CDR1 reads SGHRS; CDR2 reads YFSETQ. Written as DNA, the CDR3 is TGCGCCAGCAGCTCGCTTGGGACCCGGGACAGGACAGCCAAAAACATTCAGTACTTC. This translates into CASSSLGTRDRTAKNIQYF.

The count of this clone is one. This CDR3 reads CASSPKPAGENEQYF. The CDR3 nucleotides read TGTGCCAGCAGCCCAAAACCAGCGGGCGAAAACGAGCAGTACTTC. This chain links TRBV5-4 with TRBJ2-7, with a weak D call TRBD2 (6 bases). CDR3 length: 15 residues. Germline-derived CDR1 and CDR2 are SGHNT and YYREEE (reference sequence). The V and J ends lost 4 bases and 5 bases respectively, with 19 bases between them.

This clone was seen more than once but under ten times. Other DNA sequences in this specimen translate into the identical CDR3. The chain couples TRBV5-1 to TRBJ1-6; the D gene is possibly TRBD1 (5 bases). CDR3 length: 15 amino acids. Trimming pared 0 bases from V and 10 bases from J, leaving 14 bases between. Per the germline V gene, CDR1 is SGHRS and CDR2 is YFSETQ. The CDR3 region has the DNA TGCGCCAGCAGCTTGGACGGCAGGGAACAGTCACCCCTCCACTTT. Protein sequence: CASSLDGREQSPLHF.

This chain connects TRBV28 to TRBJ1-1; TRBD1 aligns across 7 bases. Germline V gene sequence: CDR1 MDHEN, CDR2 SYDVKM. After removal of 5 bases from V and 0 bases from J, the junction contained 6 bases not matched to a gene. CDR3 length: 15 amino acids. The CDR3 loop reads CASSVPQGMNTEAFF. The CDR3 nucleotides read TGTGCCAGCAGTGTCCCACAGGGGATGAACACTGAAGCTTTCTTT.

The CDR3 here is CASSLREQDGQFF. The CDR3 nucleotides read TGTGCCAGCTCCCTACGGGAGCAAGACGGGCAGTTCTTC. V and J are TRBV18 and TRBJ2-1; TRBD2 might be the D (6 bases). The germline V gene encodes CDR1 KGHSH and CDR2 LQKENI. V was shortened by 6 bases and J by 12 bases, with 18 bases between the two germline ends. This CDR3 is 13 amino acids long. Complete variable domain (other parts from reference TRBV18 and TRBJ2-1): NAGVMQNPRHLVRRRGQEARLRCSPMKGHSHVYWYRQLPEEGLKFMVYLQKENIIDESGMPKERFSAEFPKEGPSILRIQQVVRGDSAAYFCASSLREQDGQFFGPGTRLTVL.

The chain links TRBV6-5 to TRBJ2-7; 10 bases line up with TRBD1. Germline lookup yields CDR1 MNHEY and CDR2 SVGAGI. V shed 7 bases and J 2 bases; nucleotides not matched to a gene: 8. The CDR3 loop spans 15 amino acids. In nucleotides, the CDR3 is TGTGCCAGCACCCCCCGGACAGGGGGTACCTACGAGCAGTACTTC. Translation gives CASTPRTGGTYEQYF.

This clone was seen once. This chain connects TRBV11-2 to TRBJ2-7, with TRBD2 matching 9 bases. The trim removed 6 bases at V and 4 bases at J, leaving 7 bases unmatched. CDR1 and CDR2 (germline): SGHAT, FQNNGV. The CDR3 contains 14 residues. The CDR3 nucleotides are TGTGCCAGCAGACAAGCGGGAGGTTTTTACGAGCAGTACTTC. It is translated as CASRQAGGFYEQYF.

The sample holds one count of this clone. The chain joins TRBV4-1 to TRBJ2-2, with no clear D. The V gene lost 0 bases and the J gene lost 4 bases, with 9 bases spanning the gap. Germline CDR1 reads MGHRA; CDR2 reads YSYEKL. The CDR3 is 15 residues long. In DNA, the CDR3 is TGCGCCAGCAGCCAAGACGCCGCGTTCACCGGGGAGCTGTTTTTT. Translated: CASSQDAAFTGELFF.

The CDR3 spells CASSKRTGGAEKLFF. DNA for the CDR3: TGTGCCAGCAGCAAGCGGACAGGGGGCGCTGAAAAACTGTTTTTT. This chain links TRBV7-9 with TRBJ1-4; 11 bases agree with TRBD1. CDR1 and CDR2 (germline): SEHNR, FQNEAQ (reference sequence). Trimming at V came to 5 bases and at J to 7 bases, leaving 6 bases not matched to a gene. This CDR3 is 15 amino acids long.

The CDR3 bases are TGCGCCAGCAGCACCGGACAGGGGGCTCTGGGTACGCAGTATTTT. Its translation: CASSTGQGALGTQYF. V is TRBV5-1 and J is TRBJ2-3; 11 nucleotides agree with TRBD1. Germline CDR1 reads SGHRS; CDR2 reads YFSETQ. This CDR3 has 15 residues. J lost 8 bases, V lost 4 bases, and 9 bases had no gene match. The whole variable domain, remainder taken from reference TRBV5-1 and TRBJ2-3, is KAGVTQTPRYLIKTRGQQVTLSCSPISGHRSVSWYQQTPGQGLQFLFEYFSETQRNKGNFPGRFSGRQFSNSRSEMNVSTLELGDSALYLCASSTGQGALGTQYFGPGTRLTVL.

The J gene is TRBJ2-5, the V gene TRBV30, with TRBD2 identical over 9 bases. Germline V gene data show CDR1 as GTSNPN and CDR2 as SVGIG (reference sequence). The junction had 6 bases not matched to a gene; V was cut back by 7 bases and J by 3 bases. This CDR3 has 13 amino acids. CDR3 sequence reads: CASHRLAEETQYF. The CDR3 DNA is TGTGCCTCCCATAGACTAGCGGAAGAGACCCAGTACTTC.

Points on this clone: Distinct nucleotide sequences in the sample also encode this CDR3. The chain uses TRBV7-9 and TRBJ2-2; D might be TRBD1 (6 bases). The CDR3 is made up of 14 amino acids. Trimming removed 6 bases at V and 0 bases at J, with 8 bases between. Germline V gene lookup returns CDR1 SEHNR and CDR2 FQNEAQ (reference sequence). The CDR3 DNA reads as TGTGCCAGCAGTTACAGGGCGAACACCGGGGAGCTGTTTTTT. This translates into CASSYRANTGELFF. Supplemented by reference TRBV7-9 and TRBJ2-2, the full variable domain reads DTGVSQNPRHKITKRGQNVTFRCDPISEHNRLYWYRQTLGQGPEFLTYFQNEAQLEKSRLLSDRFSAERPKGSFSTLEIQRTEQGDSAMYLCASSYRANTGELFFGEGSRLTVL.